A selection of T cell receptor beta chains follows, all from one sample in a study of blood T cell repertoires in COVID-19. The assay was immunoSEQ multiplex PCR, and TCRdb's table has in-frame clones only and misses some. The sample shows 150,000 or so clones, around 80% of them seen only once. Sequencing used peripheral blood. The receptors derive from an elderly woman with acute or convalescent COVID-19. Each CDR3 is given with its conserved first and last residue. The D gene is left open where the match is weak. Some rows mark clone size as missing; the rest say once, few, many or name a class of expanded clone.

v_call,d_call,cdr3_length,clone_size,j_call,cdr3_aa,cdr3_nt
TRBV6-5,.,14,.,TRBJ2-7,CASRGGSFSYEQYF,TGTGCCAGCAGGGGGGGTTCTTTCTCCTACGAGCAGTACTTC
TRBV19,.,15,.,TRBJ2-3,CASSTSGDSADTQYF,TGTGCCAGTAGTACTTCAGGGGATAGTGCAGATACGCAGTATTTT
TRBV7-2,.,14,.,TRBJ2-7,CASSLGVHSYEQYF,TGTGCCAGCAGCTTGGGCGTACACTCCTACGAGCAGTACTTC
TRBV11-2,.,16,.,TRBJ1-4,CASSHRQSATNEKLFF,TGTGCCAGCAGCCATAGACAGTCTGCAACTAATGAAAAACTGTTTTTT
TRBV4-3,.,15,.,TRBJ2-2,CASSPQTGYTGELFF,TGCGCCAGCAGCCCCCAGACAGGCTACACCGGGGAGCTGTTTTTT
TRBV3-1/TRBV3-2,TRBD1,15,.,TRBJ2-7,CASSHLGTGGSEQYF,TGTGCCAGCAGCCATTTAGGGACAGGGGGATCCGAGCAGTACTTC
TRBV4-2,TRBD2,17,.,TRBJ2-5,CASSQGGASGIQETQYF,TGTGCCAGCAGCCAAGGAGGTGCTAGCGGGATACAAGAGACCCAGTACTTC
TRBV5-8,.,16,.,TRBJ1-5,CASSLSVAGSNQPQHF,TGTGCCAGCAGCTTGAGTGTAGCAGGGAGCAATCAGCCCCAGCATTTT
TRBV30,TRBD2,15,.,TRBJ2-2,CAWSVLAGGSGELFF,TGTGCCTGGAGTGTTCTTGCGGGGGGCTCCGGGGAGCTGTTTTTT
TRBV3-1/TRBV3-2,TRBD1,13,.,TRBJ1-2,CASSLGTGRGYTF,TGTGCCAGCAGCCTAGGGACAGGCCGTGGCTACACCTTC
TRBV6-2/TRBV6-3,TRBD2,18,.,TRBJ2-5,CASSYNPLAGEARETQYF,TGTGCCAGCAGTTACAATCCCCTAGCGGGGGAGGCGAGGGAGACCCAGTACTTC
TRBV6-5,.,14,.,TRBJ1-1,CASSTRDTRTEAFF,TGTGCCAGCAGTACCCGGGACACTCGCACTGAAGCTTTCTTT
TRBV27,TRBD2,14,.,TRBJ2-5,CASRPGTSAETQYF,TGTGCCAGCAGACCCGGGACTAGCGCGGAGACCCAGTACTTC
TRBV7-2,.,16,.,TRBJ2-3,CASNLKTGRQTDTQYF,TGTGCCAGCAATCTAAAGACAGGCCGCCAGACAGATACGCAGTATTTT
TRBV7-9,TRBD1,14,.,TRBJ2-7,CASSPIDRAYEQYF,TGTGCCAGCAGCCCAATCGACAGGGCCTACGAGCAGTACTTC
TRBV4-3,.,14,.,TRBJ2-2,CASSPDSGTGELFF,TGCGCCAGCAGCCCCGACAGTGGCACCGGGGAGCTGTTTTTT
TRBV24-1,.,16,.,TRBJ2-1,CATSDLSGSAYNEQFF,TGTGCCACCAGTGATTTATCCGGGAGCGCCTACAATGAGCAGTTCTTC
TRBV29-1,TRBD1,13,.,TRBJ1-5,CSVGTGGNQPQHF,TGCAGCGTTGGGACAGGCGGTAATCAGCCCCAGCATTTT
TRBV5-6,TRBD2,18,once,TRBJ2-7,CASSLLPVISGRGGEQYF,TGTGCCAGCAGCCTTCTCCCTGTCATTAGCGGGAGAGGGGGCGAGCAGTACTTC
TRBV3-1/TRBV3-2,.,15,.,TRBJ1-1,CASSQTPGRNTEAFF,TGTGCCAGCAGCCAAACCCCGGGGAGGAACACTGAAGCTTTCTTT
TRBV5-1,TRBD1,15,.,TRBJ1-5,CASSETGTGNQPQHF,TGCGCCAGCAGCGAGACCGGGACAGGCAATCAGCCCCAGCATTTT
TRBV9,TRBD2,14,.,TRBJ2-3,CASSVSGGLDTQYF,TGTGCCAGCAGCGTTAGCGGGGGGTTAGATACGCAGTATTTT
TRBV19,TRBD1,15,once,TRBJ1-3,CASSITGDAGNTIYF,TGTGCCAGTAGTATCACAGGGGACGCTGGAAACACCATATATTTT
TRBV5-6,TRBD1,14,.,TRBJ2-1,CASSMTGLVDEQFF,TGTGCCAGCAGCATGACAGGGTTAGTTGATGAGCAGTTCTTC
TRBV27,TRBD1,13,.,TRBJ1-1,CATYGQGGTEAFF,TGTGCCACCTATGGACAGGGAGGCACTGAAGCTTTCTTT
TRBV5-5,TRBD2,19,.,TRBJ2-3,CASSLWSYAGGLVTDTQYF,TGTGCCAGCAGCTTGTGGTCATATGCGGGAGGACTAGTAACAGATACGCAGTATTTT
TRBV3-1/TRBV3-2,.,13,.,TRBJ2-7,CASSQGGLYEQYF,TGTGCCAGCAGCCAGGGGGGGCTCTACGAGCAGTACTTC
TRBV19,TRBD1,15,few,TRBJ1-4,CASSTGTGGISWLFF,TGTGCCAGTAGTACTGGGACAGGGGGCATCTCATGGCTGTTTTTT